These T cell receptor beta chains were read from a single sample in a study of blood T cell repertoires in COVID-19. Produced via immunoSEQ multiplex PCR; TCRdb's table is partial and in-frame only. This table holds 300,000 to 400,000 clones, 85% to 90% found once. The material sequenced was PBMCs or T cells enriched from blood (not recorded which). The receptors were gathered from a young man who had recovered from COVID-19. CDR3s include the opening cysteine and the closing phenylalanine or tryptophan. The D gene is left open where the match is weak. Clone size, where shown, is once, few, many, or a class for clones that have expanded.

.	TRBV2	TRBD1	TRBJ1-5	CASSTGTGGGPQHF	TGTGCCAGCAGCACCGGGACAGGGGGCGGCCCCCAGCATTTT
.	TRBV27	.	TRBJ1-1	CASSFGGGYEAFF	TGTGCCAGCAGTTTCGGGGGGGGGTACGAAGCTTTCTTT
.	TRBV7-9	.	TRBJ2-3	CAIAGTLPDTQYF	TGTGCTATAGCCGGAACCCTGCCAGATACGCAGTATTTT
.	TRBV4-1	.	TRBJ1-5	CASSQGGAFSNQPQHF	TGCGCCAGCAGCCAAGGGGGCGCGTTTAGCAATCAGCCCCAGCATTTT
.	TRBV19	.	TRBJ2-2	CASSIGASVNTGELFF	TGTGCCAGTAGTATAGGGGCTAGCGTTAACACCGGGGAGCTGTTTTTT
.	TRBV14	.	TRBJ2-2	CASSQAPGLGASGELFF	TGTGCCAGCAGCCAAGCACCCGGGTTAGGAGCCAGCGGGGAGCTGTTTTTT
.	TRBV11-3	.	TRBJ1-3	CASSFGGDGNTIYF	TGTGCCAGCAGCTTCGGGGGTGACGGAAACACCATATATTTT
.	TRBV4-3	TRBD1	TRBJ1-4	CASSQGVSNRGGEKLFF	TGCGCCAGCAGCCAAGGGGTATCGAACAGGGGCGGTGAAAAACTGTTTTTT
.	TRBV7-9	.	TRBJ1-1	CASSSNTEAFF	TGTGCCAGCAGCTCTAACACTGAAGCTTTCTTT
.	TRBV6-2/TRBV6-3	.	TRBJ1-2	CASSRYGGAYGYTF	TGTGCCAGCAGTCGATATGGGGGGGCCTATGGCTACACCTTC
.	TRBV9	.	TRBJ1-4	CASSVRGTNEKLFF	TGTGCCAGCAGCGTAAGAGGGACTAATGAAAAACTGTTTTTT
.	TRBV6-5	.	TRBJ1-6	CASSSLTGAIHF	TGTGCCAGCAGTTCCCTAACAGGAGCCATCCACTTT
.	TRBV28	TRBD1	TRBJ1-2	CASSSGQGNGYTF	TGTGCCAGCAGTTCCGGACAGGGGAATGGCTACACCTTC
.	TRBV2	.	TRBJ2-1	CASSAGTSSQRQFF	TGTGCCAGCAGTGCCGGGACATCTTCCCAAAGGCAGTTCTTC
.	TRBV4-1	TRBD2	TRBJ2-2	CASSLPDLAGGTLNTGELFF	TGCGCCAGCAGCCTTCCAGACCTAGCGGGGGGTACTCTGAACACCGGGGAGCTGTTTTTT
few	TRBV5-1	.	TRBJ1-1	CASSPAAMNTEAFF	TGCGCCAGCAGCCCGGCGGCGATGAACACTGAAGCTTTCTTT
.	TRBV7-8	TRBD2	TRBJ2-1	CASSHGLAGVDEQFF	TGTGCCAGCAGCCACGGACTAGCGGGGGTCGATGAGCAGTTCTTC